This record concerns one T cell receptor (beta chain) sequence. These data originate in a study of liver allograft versus peripheral blood T cells. Study overall: Transplanted livers and recipients' peripheral blood had their T cell receptor repertoires compared.

The V gene's germline CDR1 is KGHDR and CDR2 SFDVKD. CDR3 length: 17 residues. V gave up 5 bases and J gave up 7 bases; unmatched junction bases: 9. TCRdb re-analysed the reads in MiXCR, keeping a single row per CDR3 protein. Here the sample spans 3,000 to 3,500 distinct CDR3 sequences, roughly 15% being singletons. The chain has TRBV24-1 and TRBJ2-1; 14 nucleotides line up with TRBD2. The receptor comes from a human patient who had a liver transplant. Some T cells may have come from the graft donor. The CDR3 reads CATSARKGTSGRNEQFF. The CDR3 region has the DNA TGTGCCACCAGTGCCCGGAAGGGGACTAGCGGGAGAAATGAGCAGTTCTTC.